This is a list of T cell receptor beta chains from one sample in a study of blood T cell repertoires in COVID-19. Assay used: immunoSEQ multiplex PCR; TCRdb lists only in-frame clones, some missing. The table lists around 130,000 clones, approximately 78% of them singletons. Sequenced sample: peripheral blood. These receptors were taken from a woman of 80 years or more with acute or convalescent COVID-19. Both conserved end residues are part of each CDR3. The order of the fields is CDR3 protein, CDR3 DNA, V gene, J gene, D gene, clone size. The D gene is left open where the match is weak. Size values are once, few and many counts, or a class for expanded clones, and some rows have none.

CDR3 protein: CASSFRDRIHTEAFF; CDR3 DNA: TGTGCCAGCAGCTTCCGGGACAGAATCCACACTGAAGCTTTCTTT; V gene: TRBV11-2; J gene: TRBJ1-1; D gene: TRBD1; clone size: .
CDR3 protein: CASKFGGGPYEQYF; CDR3 DNA: TGTGCCAGCAAATTTGGGGGAGGCCCCTACGAGCAGTACTTC; V gene: TRBV28; J gene: TRBJ2-7; D gene: .; clone size: .
CDR3 protein: CASSPGRTISTDTQYF; CDR3 DNA: TGTGCCAGTAGCCCTGGGCGGACTATTAGCACAGATACGCAGTATTTT; V gene: TRBV19; J gene: TRBJ2-3; D gene: .; clone size: .
CDR3 protein: CASSTVGSSEAFF; CDR3 DNA: TGTGCCAGCAGTACTGTCGGTAGTTCTGAAGCTTTCTTT; V gene: TRBV2; J gene: TRBJ1-1; D gene: .; clone size: .
CDR3 protein: CASSPQGQGNGYTF; CDR3 DNA: TGCGCCAGCAGCCCACAGGGACAGGGGAATGGCTACACCTTC; V gene: TRBV5-1; J gene: TRBJ1-2; D gene: TRBD1; clone size: .
CDR3 protein: CASSSLTGGPYNEQFF; CDR3 DNA: TGTGCCAGTAGTTCTCTGACAGGGGGTCCCTATAATGAGCAGTTCTTC; V gene: TRBV19; J gene: TRBJ2-1; D gene: TRBD1; clone size: .
CDR3 protein: CASSQAGRPNTEAFF; CDR3 DNA: TGTGCCAGCAGCCAAGCGGGAAGGCCGAACACTGAAGCTTTCTTT; V gene: TRBV3-1/TRBV3-2; J gene: TRBJ1-1; D gene: .; clone size: few
CDR3 protein: CASKMWGRAGARYQETQYF; CDR3 DNA: TGTGCCAGCAAAATGTGGGGTAGGGCGGGGGCCCGGTACCAAGAGACCCAGTACTTC; V gene: TRBV11-2; J gene: TRBJ2-5; D gene: .; clone size: once
CDR3 protein: CASRWGGHQPQHF; CDR3 DNA: TGTGCCAGCAGATGGGGGGGGCATCAGCCCCAGCATTTT; V gene: TRBV12-3/TRBV12-4; J gene: TRBJ1-5; D gene: .; clone size: .
CDR3 protein: CASSVVSGRGEQYF; CDR3 DNA: TGTGCCAGCAGTGTCGTTAGCGGGAGGGGCGAGCAGTACTTC; V gene: TRBV2; J gene: TRBJ2-7; D gene: TRBD2; clone size: .
CDR3 protein: CASSLIRDRGTEAFF; CDR3 DNA: TGTGCCAGCAGTTTAATTAGGGATCGGGGCACTGAAGCTTTCTTT; V gene: TRBV27; J gene: TRBJ1-1; D gene: .; clone size: .
CDR3 protein: CASSVVTGTEAFF; CDR3 DNA: TGTGCCAGCAGCGTAGTAACAGGGACTGAAGCTTTCTTT; V gene: TRBV9; J gene: TRBJ1-1; D gene: .; clone size: .
CDR3 protein: CASAPPGFSQETQYF; CDR3 DNA: TGTGCTAGTGCCCCCCCGGGGTTCTCCCAAGAGACCCAGTACTTC; V gene: TRBV12-5; J gene: TRBJ2-5; D gene: .; clone size: .
CDR3 protein: CAWRPGEGEQFF; CDR3 DNA: TGTGCCTGGAGACCGGGAGAGGGTGAGCAGTTCTTC; V gene: TRBV30; J gene: TRBJ2-1; D gene: .; clone size: .
CDR3 protein: CASSRDIASEQYF; CDR3 DNA: TGCGCCAGCAGCCGGGACATTGCTAGCGAGCAGTACTTC; V gene: TRBV10-1; J gene: TRBJ2-7; D gene: .; clone size: .
CDR3 protein: CASSEERLAGNEQFF; CDR3 DNA: TGTGCCAGCAGTGAAGAACGGTTAGCGGGCAATGAGCAGTTCTTC; V gene: TRBV6-1; J gene: TRBJ2-1; D gene: TRBD2; clone size: once
CDR3 protein: CASSYVAGGQSEQYF; CDR3 DNA: TGCGCCAGCAGCTATGTAGCGGGAGGACAATCCGAGCAGTACTTC; V gene: TRBV5-1; J gene: TRBJ2-7; D gene: TRBD2; clone size: .